This T cell receptor beta chain was documented in a study of blood T cells in healthy people across ages. As regards this clonotype: Its antigen is not identified.

The J segment lost 5 bases and the V segment lost 0 bases, leaving 9 bases of the junction unmatched. Germline V gene sequence: CDR1 ENHRY, CDR2 SYGVKD. This CDR3 is 16 amino acids long. The study recruited healthy Caucasian donors from Russia who were aged roughly 6 to 95. Study results and limitations: Age showed a roughly linear inverse relationship with TCR beta diversity per million T cells. Both higher diversity and more naive CD4+ cells marked long-lived donors when set against aged donors.

Next came a second PCR, run for about 6 to 11 cycles, which used a sample-barcoded 5' primer along with a J-beta primer mix. Using its own MiXCR run on the 5' RACE reads, TCRdb lists one record per CDR3 protein. The top ten clones hold 7% to 9.5% of a sample with about 1,400,000 distinct CDR3 sequences, about 43% of them seen once. The chain combines TRBV10-3 with TRBJ2-5; 7 bases line up with TRBD2. Input material: blood. The receptor comes from a woman between 18 and 29 years old in good health. CDR3 sequence: CAISESLERGPETQYF. In DNA, the CDR3 is TGTGCCATCAGTGAGTCCCTGGAGCGGGGTCCTGAGACCCAGTACTTC.